The 16 T cell receptor beta chains listed next were all sequenced from one sample in a study of CD4 T cells in relation to SARS-CoV-2 and coronaviruses. Method: immunoSEQ multiplex PCR; TCRdb's copy keeps in-frame clones and lacks some. The sample consists of tens of thousands of clones, 86% of them appearing once. The unexposed donors gave CD4+ T cells in about 2011-2019, prior to COVID-19. Input material: memory CD4+ T cells from PBMCs. The receptors originated from a human donor in good health.

The CDR3 is CASSLGSAGQGPGNTIYF. The CDR3 DNA reads TGCGCCAGCAGCTTGGGCTCGGCGGGACAGGGCCCCGGAAACACCATATATTTT. V and J are TRBV5-1 and TRBJ1-3; TRBD1 aligns across 9 bases. Losses at the gene ends were 0 bases for V and 4 bases for J; bases not matched to a gene: 11. The CDR3 has 18 residues. CDR1 and CDR2 (germline): SGHRS, YFSETQ.

The chain uses TRBV5-4 and TRBJ2-1; D not certain. This CDR3 comprises 12 residues. CDR1 SGHNT and CDR2 YYREEE come from the germline V gene (reference sequence). Between the trimmed V and J ends, which lost 2 bases and 6 bases, there was a span of 6 bases. CDR3 sequence (DNA): TGTGCCAGCAGCTTAAGAGCCAATGAGCAGTTCTTC. Its protein product is CASSLRANEQFF.

The chain links TRBV7-9 to TRBJ2-2, with 9 bases lining up with TRBD1. The V gene end was trimmed by 5 bases and the J gene end by 1 base; junction bases not matched to a gene: 11. The CDR3 runs to 18 residues. Germline V CDR1 and CDR2: SEHNR, FQNEAQ (reference sequence). The CDR3 sequence is CASSRRVGTGKNTGELFF. CDR3 DNA sequence: TGTGCCAGCAGCCGAAGAGTCGGGACAGGGAAGAACACCGGGGAGCTGTTTTTT.

The chain is built from TRBV19 and TRBJ2-5, with D perhaps being TRBD1 or TRBD2 (7 bases each). Trimming pared 4 bases from V and 4 bases from J, leaving 28 bases between. There are 19 residues in the CDR3. Germline values: CDR1 LNHDA, CDR2 SQIVND (reference sequence). The chain's CDR3 is CASSRGGKIQGTLGETQYF. In DNA, the CDR3 is TGTGCCAGTAGTAGGGGGGGAAAAATACAGGGGACCCTCGGAGAGACCCAGTACTTC.

The genes are TRBV18 and TRBJ1-6; D not resolved. This CDR3 comprises 13 residues. CDR1 is KGHSH and CDR2 is LQKENI in the germline V gene. Trimming cost V 1 base and J 11 bases, with 9 bases left between them. The CDR3 DNA is TGTGCCAGCTCACCACAAGATGGAGCACCCCTCCACTTT. Protein product: CASSPQDGAPLHF.

The chain is built from TRBV5-1 and TRBJ2-5; no reliable D call. The V gene's germline CDR1 is SGHRS and CDR2 YFSETQ. V gave up 0 bases and J gave up 0 bases, with 6 bases separating them. This CDR3 is 14 amino acids long. The CDR3, as DNA: TGCGCCAGCAGCTTGGGGCTATACCAAGAGACCCAGTACTTC. Protein: CASSLGLYQETQYF.

J is TRBJ2-7 and V is TRBV10-3; D might be TRBD1 (5 bases). The CDR3 has 13 residues. CDR1 and CDR2 (germline): ENHRY, SYGVKD. The V and J ends lost 7 bases and 6 bases respectively, with 16 bases between them. The CDR3 region is CAIKAQGQGEQYF. CDR3 nucleotides: TGTGCCATCAAGGCGCAGGGCCAGGGCGAGCAGTACTTC.

There are a few counts of this clone. The chain recombines TRBV20-1 with TRBJ2-7, with TRBD1 identical over 10 bases. Trimming cost V 5 bases and J 11 bases; bases outside gene matches: 6. CDR1 is DFQATT, CDR2 SNEGSKA, per germline (reference sequence). CDR3 length equals 11 residues. The CDR3 loop reads CSARGQGTEYF. CDR3 nucleotide sequence: TGCAGTGCTCGGGGACAGGGGACGGAGTACTTC.

The chain uses TRBV3-1 (or the pseudogene TRBV3-2) and TRBJ2-7; 13 bases align to TRBD2. The CDR3 spans 14 residues. Unmatched junction bases numbered 3, after V lost 5 bases and J lost 5 bases. In germline, CDR1 is LGHDT, CDR2 YNNKEL (reference sequence). CDR3 in DNA: TGTGCCAGCAGCTCACTAGCGGGAGGGGACGAGCAGTACTTC. Translating it yields CASSSLAGGDEQYF.

The genes are TRBV10-1 and TRBJ2-1; 7 positions agree with TRBD1. The length of the CDR3 is 13 residues. Germline V gene data show CDR1 as WNHNN and CDR2 as SYGVQD (reference sequence). V lost 6 bases to trimming and J lost 3 bases; unmatched junction nucleotides: 2. As DNA, the CDR3 is TGCGCCAGCAGGAGGGACAGCTACAATGAGCAGTTCTTC. It encodes CASRRDSYNEQFF.

The chain links TRBV19 to TRBJ2-1, with D tentatively TRBD1 (6 bases). The CDR3 runs 13 residues. Looked up from germline, CDR1 is LNHDA and CDR2 is SQIVND (reference sequence). V shed 4 bases and J shed 9 bases, with 13 bases lying between them. The CDR3 DNA follows: TGTGCCAGTAGTAGCCTGACAGGAGGTGAGCAGTTCTTC. Protein product: CASSSLTGGEQFF.

This clone was seen just once. This rearrangement joins TRBV5-1 to TRBJ1-4, with D possibly matching TRBD1 (6 bases). CDR1 and CDR2 from the germline V gene are SGHRS and YFSETQ. Trimming pared 1 base from V and 7 bases from J, leaving 14 bases between. CDR3 size: 15 residues. DNA for the CDR3: TGCGCCAGCAGCTTGAGCGGGGGGCGCGGTGAAAAACTGTTTTTT. Residues: CASSLSGGRGEKLFF.

The gene calls are TRBV5-1 and TRBJ2-7, with TRBD2 identical over 8 bases. Looked up from germline, CDR1 is SGHRS and CDR2 is YFSETQ. V lost 4 bases, J lost 2 bases, and 11 bases stayed unmatched. The CDR3 is 16 amino acids. The CDR3 nucleotides read TGCGCCAGCAGCACCTTCACTGGGACTAGGACCTACGAGCAGTACTTC. Protein sequence: CASSTFTGTRTYEQYF. Filled out from reference TRBV5-1 and TRBJ2-7, the complete variable domain reads KAGVTQTPRYLIKTRGQQVTLSCSPISGHRSVSWYQQTPGQGLQFLFEYFSETQRNKGNFPGRFSGRQFSNSRSEMNVSTLELGDSALYLCASSTFTGTRTYEQYFGPGTRLTVT.

The J gene is TRBJ2-2, the V gene TRBV7-3; TRBD1 aligns across 10 bases. The CDR3 runs 16 residues. CDR1 and CDR2 from the germline V gene are SGHTA and FQGTGA. V gave up 3 bases and J gave up 7 bases; unmatched junction bases: 8. This CDR3 reads CASSFSGDRGGGELFF. As DNA, the CDR3 is TGTGCCAGCAGCTTTTCCGGGGACAGGGGCGGCGGGGAGCTGTTTTTT.

The CDR3 DNA is TGTGCCAGCAGCTTTCCGGCAGATAGCGGGGCGAATGAGCAGTTCTTC. This sequence encodes CASSFPADSGANEQFF. The chain carries TRBV5-6 and TRBJ2-1; 8 nucleotides match TRBD2. The CDR3 has 16 amino acids. V lost 2 bases and J lost 7; bases outside the gene matches: 11. Germline assignment: CDR1 SGHDT and CDR2 YYEEEE.

This chain links TRBV21-1 with TRBJ2-7; TRBD2 is taken as the D call from the table, unchecked against the DNA. TRBV21-1 is reported as a pseudogene. The CDR3 runs to 14 residues. CDR3: CASSKGRRAYEQYF. The DNA of the CDR3 is TGTGCCAGCAGCAAAGGGCGGAGGGCCTACGAGCAGTACTTC.